This TCR beta chain is from a study of a mutant IDH1 vaccine in newly diagnosed glioma. The CDR3 sequence is 17 residues long. From germline, CDR1 is GTSNPN and CDR2 SVGIG (reference sequence). With 4 bases removed from V and 1 base from J, the gap between germline ends came to 23 bases. Only in-frame clones appear in the TCRdb table, and some are missing; sequencing was by immunoSEQ multiplex PCR. Altogether around 50,000 clones are present, around 86% being singletons, with the ten largest covering about 2.4%. Time point: baseline, week 1 (first vaccination visit). The sample's treatment: pre-vaccination baseline after standard-of-care therapy. The astrocytomas were IDH1-mutant, ATRX-negative, and WHO grade 3 or 4.

The sequenced sample was PBMCs, obtained from a glioma patient treated with radiotherapy, temozolomide or both. The V and J genes are TRBV30 and TRBJ2-7; D is undetermined. The receptor's source is a man between 35 and 55 years old with glioma. The CDR3 nucleotides are TGTGCCTGGACCATACGCCGGTGGTTACCCTTTTCCTACGAGCAGTACTTC. This encodes CAWTIRRWLPFSYEQYF. Supplemented by reference TRBV30 and TRBJ2-7, the full variable domain reads SQTIHQWPATLVQPVGSPLSLECTVEGTSNPNLYWYRQAAGRGLQLLFYSVGIGQISSEVPQNLSASRPQDRQFILSSKKLLLSDSGFYLCAWTIRRWLPFSYEQYFGPGTRLTVT.